The TCR beta chain described here comes from a study of shared clonotypes between healthy human individuals. General study results and limits: Sequencing of the sorted subsets was shown by rarefaction to be incomplete despite large depth.

Sequencing used immunoSEQ multiplex PCR; TCRdb keeps in-frame clones, though not all of them. The sample includes some 1,600,000 clones, nearly 99% seen only once; the top ten take approximately 0.45%. The CDR3 runs to 16 residues. The germline V gene has CDR1 LGHNA and CDR2 YSLEER. Trimming pared 4 bases from V and 2 bases from J, leaving 15 bases between. About this clone itself: Its antigen is unidentified.

This receptor was taken from a man aged 30 to 39 in good health. The sequencing input was naive CD4+ T cells sorted from blood. Subset in this sample: CD45RA+ positively selected. The rearrangement links TRBV4-3 to TRBJ2-1, with D tentatively TRBD2 (6 bases). CDR3 DNA sequence: TGCGCCAGCAGCCGACGGGCCGGGGGACCCTACAATGAGCAGTTCTTC. It yields the protein CASSRRAGGPYNEQFF.